A selection of T cell receptor beta chains follows, all from one sample in a study of blood T cell repertoires in COVID-19. Libraries were prepared by immunoSEQ multiplex PCR; TCRdb keeps only in-frame clonotypes and omits some of them. This table has 150,000 to 180,000 clones, about four fifths appearing once. Source material: peripheral blood. All receptors come from an older woman with acute or convalescent COVID-19. Both conserved end residues are part of each CDR3. The order of the fields is clone size, CDR3 length, J gene, V gene, D gene, CDR3 DNA, CDR3 protein. The D gene is left open where the match is weak. Expanded clones get a size class; other rows say once, few or many, or leave the size out.

clone_size: .
cdr3_length: 17
j_call: TRBJ1-3
v_call: TRBV9
d_call: TRBD1
cdr3_nt: TGTGCCAGCAGCGGGACAGGGGGCTCCGGGGCTGGAAACACCATATATTTT
cdr3_aa: CASSGTGGSGAGNTIYF

clone_size: .
cdr3_length: 12
j_call: TRBJ1-3
v_call: TRBV14
d_call: .
cdr3_nt: TGTGCCAGCAGCCAAGTCAGGAACACCATATATTTT
cdr3_aa: CASSQVRNTIYF

clone_size: .
cdr3_length: 13
j_call: TRBJ2-3
v_call: TRBV5-1
d_call: .
cdr3_nt: TGCGCCAGCAGCTTCCAGGGTACAGATACGCAGTATTTT
cdr3_aa: CASSFQGTDTQYF

clone_size: .
cdr3_length: 14
j_call: TRBJ2-5
v_call: TRBV10-3
d_call: .
cdr3_nt: TGTGCCATCAGTGCGGGGGACAGAGGAGAGACCCAGTACTTC
cdr3_aa: CAISAGDRGETQYF

clone_size: few
cdr3_length: 15
j_call: TRBJ2-5
v_call: TRBV7-2
d_call: TRBD2
cdr3_nt: TGTGCCAGCAGCTTACTAGCGGGGGGGCGTGAGACCCAGTACTTC
cdr3_aa: CASSLLAGGRETQYF

clone_size: .
cdr3_length: 15
j_call: TRBJ2-5
v_call: TRBV18
d_call: TRBD2
cdr3_nt: TGTGCCAGCTCACCAAGAGCGGGGGGGCGAGAGACCCAGTACTTC
cdr3_aa: CASSPRAGGRETQYF

clone_size: .
cdr3_length: 15
j_call: TRBJ2-3
v_call: TRBV7-8
d_call: .
cdr3_nt: TGTGCCAGCAGCTTCGCGGGGGCCCCCACAGATACGCAGTATTTT
cdr3_aa: CASSFAGAPTDTQYF

clone_size: .
cdr3_length: 11
j_call: TRBJ1-2
v_call: TRBV28
d_call: .
cdr3_nt: TGTGCCAGCAGTCTTAACTATGGCTACACCTTC
cdr3_aa: CASSLNYGYTF

clone_size: few
cdr3_length: 14
j_call: TRBJ2-2
v_call: TRBV30
d_call: .
cdr3_nt: TGTGCCTGGAGTGTACTGGTGAACACCGGGGAGCTGTTTTTT
cdr3_aa: CAWSVLVNTGELFF

clone_size: .
cdr3_length: 16
j_call: TRBJ2-7
v_call: TRBV5-4
d_call: TRBD2
cdr3_nt: TGTGCCAGCAGCTCTGGACTAGCGGGGGTTACCTACGAGCAGTACTTC
cdr3_aa: CASSSGLAGVTYEQYF

clone_size: few
cdr3_length: 17
j_call: TRBJ1-3
v_call: TRBV14
d_call: .
cdr3_nt: TGTGCCAGCAGCCCCAATATAAACCCCAGGGATATGGACACCATATATTTT
cdr3_aa: CASSPNINPRDMDTIYF

clone_size: .
cdr3_length: 15
j_call: TRBJ2-6
v_call: TRBV5-8
d_call: TRBD1
cdr3_nt: TGTGCCAGTGCGACAGGGTTGTGGGGGGCCAACGTCCTGACTTTC
cdr3_aa: CASATGLWGANVLTF